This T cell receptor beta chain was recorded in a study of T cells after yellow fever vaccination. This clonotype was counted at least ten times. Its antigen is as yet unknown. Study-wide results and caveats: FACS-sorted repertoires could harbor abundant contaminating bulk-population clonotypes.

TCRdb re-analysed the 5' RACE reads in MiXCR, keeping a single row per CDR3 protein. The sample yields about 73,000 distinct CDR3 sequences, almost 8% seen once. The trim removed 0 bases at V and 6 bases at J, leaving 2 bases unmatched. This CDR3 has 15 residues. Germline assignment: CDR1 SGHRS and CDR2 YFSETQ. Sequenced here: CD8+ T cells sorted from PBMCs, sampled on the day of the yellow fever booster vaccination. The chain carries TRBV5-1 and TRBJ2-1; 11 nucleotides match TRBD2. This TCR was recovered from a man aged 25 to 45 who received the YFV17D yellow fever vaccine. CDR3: CASSLETSGTNEQFF. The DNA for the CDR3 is TGCGCCAGCAGCTTGGAGACTAGCGGGACCAATGAGCAGTTCTTC.